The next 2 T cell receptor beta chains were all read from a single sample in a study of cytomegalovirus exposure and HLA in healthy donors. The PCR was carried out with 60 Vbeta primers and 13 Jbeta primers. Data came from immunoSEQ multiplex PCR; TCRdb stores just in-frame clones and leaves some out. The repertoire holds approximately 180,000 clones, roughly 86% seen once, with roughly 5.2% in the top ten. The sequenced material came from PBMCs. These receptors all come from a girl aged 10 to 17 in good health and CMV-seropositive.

The CDR3, as DNA: TGTGCCAGCAGTGAATTCTGGTCTAGCGGGGGTATCCGAACCGGGGAGCTGTTTTTT. Protein: CASSEFWSSGGIRTGELFF. V is TRBV2 and J is TRBJ2-2; 10 bases agree with TRBD2. CDR3 length: 19 amino acids. Per the germline V gene, CDR1 is SNHLY and CDR2 is FYNNEI. Trimming removed 2 bases from V and 5 bases from J; junction bases left unmatched: 14.

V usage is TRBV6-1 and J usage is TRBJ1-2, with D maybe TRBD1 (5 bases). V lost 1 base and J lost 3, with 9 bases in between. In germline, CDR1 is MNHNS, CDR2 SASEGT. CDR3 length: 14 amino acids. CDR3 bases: TGTGCCAGCAGTGAAGGATGGGGCGACTATGGCTACACCTTC. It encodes CASSEGWGDYGYTF.